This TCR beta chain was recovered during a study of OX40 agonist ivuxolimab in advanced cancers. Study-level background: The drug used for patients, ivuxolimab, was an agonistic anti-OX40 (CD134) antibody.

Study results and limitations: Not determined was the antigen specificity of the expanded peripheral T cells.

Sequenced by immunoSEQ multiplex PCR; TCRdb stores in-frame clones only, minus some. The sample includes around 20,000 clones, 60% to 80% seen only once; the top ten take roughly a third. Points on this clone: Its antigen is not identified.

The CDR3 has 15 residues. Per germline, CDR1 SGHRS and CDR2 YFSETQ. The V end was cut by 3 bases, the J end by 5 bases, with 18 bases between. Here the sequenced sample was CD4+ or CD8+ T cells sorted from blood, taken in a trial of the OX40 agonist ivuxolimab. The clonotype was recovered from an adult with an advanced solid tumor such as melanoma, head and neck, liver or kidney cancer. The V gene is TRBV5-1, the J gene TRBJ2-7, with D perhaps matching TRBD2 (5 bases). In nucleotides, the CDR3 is TGCGCCAGCAGCTGGACGGGCCTAGCTTCCGACGAGCAGTACTTC. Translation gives CASSWTGLASDEQYF. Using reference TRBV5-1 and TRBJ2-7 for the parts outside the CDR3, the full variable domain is KAGVTQTPRYLIKTRGQQVTLSCSPISGHRSVSWYQQTPGQGLQFLFEYFSETQRNKGNFPGRFSGRQFSNSRSEMNVSTLELGDSALYLCASSWTGLASDEQYFGPGTRLTVT.